This T cell receptor (beta chain) was sequenced during a study of blood T cells in healthy people across ages. This clonotype was counted between two and nine times. The antigen is not known. Points from the study as a whole: Greater diversity and more naive CD4+ cells were seen in long-lived donors than in aged donors. Unknown CMV status may confound age-related changes in expanded clones.

The CDR3 extends over 14 amino acids. Germline CDR1 is SQVTM and CDR2 is ANQGSEA. V lost 8 bases and J lost 8, with 22 bases in between. A second about 7 to 11 cycle PCR used barcoded and J-beta primers. TCRdb passed the 5' RACE reads through MiXCR, listing each CDR3 protein once. The data contain 1,500,000 or so distinct CDR3 sequences, almost 60% of them singletons. Each sample used at least 6 million PBMCs. The V gene is TRBV29-1, the J gene TRBJ2-1; D gene ambiguous. The sample taken for sequencing was blood. This clonotype originated in a man aged 18 to 29 in good health. CDR3 residues: CSTTDLGSLDEQFF. CDR3 nucleotide sequence: TGCAGCACAACAGACCTGGGGTCTTTGGATGAGCAGTTCTTC.